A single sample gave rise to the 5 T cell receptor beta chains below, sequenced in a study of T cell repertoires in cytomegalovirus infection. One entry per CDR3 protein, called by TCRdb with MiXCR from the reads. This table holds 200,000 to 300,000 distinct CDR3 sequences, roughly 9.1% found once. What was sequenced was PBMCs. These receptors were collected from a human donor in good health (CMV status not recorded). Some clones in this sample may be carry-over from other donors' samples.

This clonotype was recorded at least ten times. DNA for the CDR3: TGCAGTGCTAGGGGACACAATGAGCAGTTCTTC. Its protein product is CSARGHNEQFF. V gene TRBV20-1 combines with J gene TRBJ2-1; D is possibly TRBD1 or TRBD2 (5 bases each). Germline CDR1 reads DFQATT; CDR2 reads SNEGSKA (reference sequence). This CDR3 region has 11 residues. Trimming removed 3 bases at V and 5 bases at J, with 5 bases between.

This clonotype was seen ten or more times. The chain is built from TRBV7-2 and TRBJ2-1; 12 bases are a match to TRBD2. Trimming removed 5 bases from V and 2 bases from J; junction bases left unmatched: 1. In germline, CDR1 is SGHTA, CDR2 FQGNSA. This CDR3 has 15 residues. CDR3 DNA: TGTGCCAGCAGCCGGACTAGCGGGGCCTACAATGAGCAGTTCTTC. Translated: CASSRTSGAYNEQFF.

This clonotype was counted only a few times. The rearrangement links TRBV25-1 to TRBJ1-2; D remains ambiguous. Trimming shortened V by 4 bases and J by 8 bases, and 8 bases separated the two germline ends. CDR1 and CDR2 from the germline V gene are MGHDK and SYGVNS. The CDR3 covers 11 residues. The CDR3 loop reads CASSGVGGYTF. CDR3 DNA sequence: TGTGCCAGCAGTGGGGTCGGAGGCTACACCTTC.

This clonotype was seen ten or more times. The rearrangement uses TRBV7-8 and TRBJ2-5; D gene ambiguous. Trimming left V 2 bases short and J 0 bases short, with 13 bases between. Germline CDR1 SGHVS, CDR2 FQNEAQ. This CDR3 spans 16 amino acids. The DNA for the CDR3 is TGTGCCAGCAGCTTACTCCAAGACAATTACCAAGAGACCCAGTACTTC. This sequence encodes CASSLLQDNYQETQYF.

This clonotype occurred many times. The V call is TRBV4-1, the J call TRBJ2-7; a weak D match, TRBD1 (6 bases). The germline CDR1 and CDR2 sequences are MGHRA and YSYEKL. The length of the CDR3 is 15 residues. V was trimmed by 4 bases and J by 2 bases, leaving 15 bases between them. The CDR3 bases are TGCGCCAGCAGCCCCGACAGGTACCCCCCCTACGAGCAGTACTTC. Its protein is CASSPDRYPPYEQYF.